This note documents a single T cell receptor beta chain sequence. This entry is derived from a study of early stage breast cancer tumors. Sequencing was performed with immunoSEQ multiplex PCR; in TCRdb, only in-frame clones are kept and a portion is missing. Of 4,000 to 5,500 clones listed, around three fifths were seen once; the top ten hold 20% to 25%. Trimming removed 5 bases from V and 3 bases from J; junction bases left unmatched: 3. The V gene's germline CDR1 is SGHVS and CDR2 FQNEAQ. The CDR3 totals 13 residues. The material sequenced was breast tumor tissue. This clonotype originated in a person aged 45 to 60 with breast cancer. The rearrangement links TRBV7-8 to TRBJ1-2; 7 nucleotides align to TRBD1. CDR3 loop: CASSPGTDYGYTF. The CDR3 DNA follows: TGTGCCAGCAGCCCTGGGACAGACTATGGCTACACCTTC.